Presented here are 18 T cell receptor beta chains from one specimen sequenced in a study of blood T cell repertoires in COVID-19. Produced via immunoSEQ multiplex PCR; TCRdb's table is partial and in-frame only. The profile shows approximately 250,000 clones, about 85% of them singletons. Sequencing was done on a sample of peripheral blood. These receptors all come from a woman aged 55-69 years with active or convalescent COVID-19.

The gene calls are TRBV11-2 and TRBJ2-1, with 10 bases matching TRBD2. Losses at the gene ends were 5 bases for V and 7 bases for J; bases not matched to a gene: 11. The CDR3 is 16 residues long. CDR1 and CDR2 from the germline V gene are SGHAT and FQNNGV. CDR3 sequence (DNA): TGTGCCAGCAGCCCCATCAGCGGGGGGGCTGGAAATGAGCAGTTCTTC. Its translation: CASSPISGGAGNEQFF.

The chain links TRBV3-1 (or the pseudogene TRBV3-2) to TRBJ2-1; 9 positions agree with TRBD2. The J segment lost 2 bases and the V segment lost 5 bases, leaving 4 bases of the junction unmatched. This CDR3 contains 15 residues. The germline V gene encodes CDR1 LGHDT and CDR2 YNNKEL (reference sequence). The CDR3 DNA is TGTGCCAGCAGCGCCGGGACTAGCACCTACAATGAGCAGTTCTTC. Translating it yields CASSAGTSTYNEQFF.

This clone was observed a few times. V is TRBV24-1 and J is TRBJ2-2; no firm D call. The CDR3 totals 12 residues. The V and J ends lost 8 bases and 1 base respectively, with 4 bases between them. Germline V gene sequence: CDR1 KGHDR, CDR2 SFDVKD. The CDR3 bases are TGTGCCACCAAGCAGAACACCGGGGAGCTGTTTTTT. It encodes CATKQNTGELFF.

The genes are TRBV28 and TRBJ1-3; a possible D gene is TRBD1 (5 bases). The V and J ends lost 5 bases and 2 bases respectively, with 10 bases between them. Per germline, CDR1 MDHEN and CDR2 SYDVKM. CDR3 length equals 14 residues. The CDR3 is CASSPPGAGNTIYF. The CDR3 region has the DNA TGTGCCAGCAGTCCGCCGGGGGCTGGAAACACCATATATTTT.

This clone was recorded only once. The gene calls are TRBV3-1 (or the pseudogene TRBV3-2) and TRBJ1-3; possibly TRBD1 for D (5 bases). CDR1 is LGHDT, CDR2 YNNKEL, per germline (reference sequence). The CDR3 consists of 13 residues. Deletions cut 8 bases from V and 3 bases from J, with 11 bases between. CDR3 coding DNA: TGTGCCAGCTCCCGGGACTTTGGAAACACCATATATTTT. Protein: CASSRDFGNTIYF.

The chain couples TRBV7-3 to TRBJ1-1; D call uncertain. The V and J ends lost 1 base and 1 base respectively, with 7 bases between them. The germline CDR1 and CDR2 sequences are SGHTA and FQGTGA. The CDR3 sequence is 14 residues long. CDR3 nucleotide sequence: TGTGCCAGCAGCTTAATCGGGGAGAACACTGAAGCTTTCTTT. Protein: CASSLIGENTEAFF.

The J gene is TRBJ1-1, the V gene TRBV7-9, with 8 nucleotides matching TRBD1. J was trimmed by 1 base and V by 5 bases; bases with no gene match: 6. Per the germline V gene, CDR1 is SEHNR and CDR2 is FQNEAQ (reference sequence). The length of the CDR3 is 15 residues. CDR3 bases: TGTGCCAGCAGCCCGTGGACAGGGACGAACACTGAAGCTTTCTTT. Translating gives CASSPWTGTNTEAFF. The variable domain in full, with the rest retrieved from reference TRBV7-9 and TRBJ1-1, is DTGVSQNPRHKITKRGQNVTFRCDPISEHNRLYWYRQTLGQGPEFLTYFQNEAQLEKSRLLSDRFSAERPKGSFSTLEIQRTEQGDSAMYLCASSPWTGTNTEAFFGQGTRLTVV.

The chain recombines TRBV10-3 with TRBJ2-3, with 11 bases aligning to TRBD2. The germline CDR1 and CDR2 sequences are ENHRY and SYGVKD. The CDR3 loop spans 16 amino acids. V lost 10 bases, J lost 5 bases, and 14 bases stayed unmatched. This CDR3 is CATDPWTSGHGDTQYF. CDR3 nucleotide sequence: TGTGCCACAGATCCATGGACTAGCGGGCATGGAGATACGCAGTATTTT.

This CDR3 is CASSVQRSTDTQYF. DNA of the CDR3: TGTGCCAGCAGCGTGCAGCGCAGCACAGATACGCAGTATTTT. This sequence joins TRBV9 and TRBJ2-3; D call uncertain. In germline, CDR1 is SGDLS, CDR2 YYNGEE. Trimming pared 2 bases from V and 0 bases from J, leaving 7 bases between. This CDR3 region has 14 residues.

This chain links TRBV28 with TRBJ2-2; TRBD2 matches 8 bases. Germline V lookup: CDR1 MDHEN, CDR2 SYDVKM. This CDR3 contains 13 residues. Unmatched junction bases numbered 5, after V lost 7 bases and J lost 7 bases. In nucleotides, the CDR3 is TGTGCCAGCACCCGGGGGGGCTTCGGGGAGCTGTTTTTT. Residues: CASTRGGFGELFF.

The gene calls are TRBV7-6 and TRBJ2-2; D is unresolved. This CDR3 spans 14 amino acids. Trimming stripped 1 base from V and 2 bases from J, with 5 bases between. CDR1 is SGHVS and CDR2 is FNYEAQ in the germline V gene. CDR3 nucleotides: TGTGCCAGCAGCTTAGACAGCAACACCGGGGAGCTGTTTTTT. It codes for CASSLDSNTGELFF.

The DNA of the CDR3 is TGTGCCAGCAGTGCCGGGACAGCCACTAGCAATCAGCCCCAGCATTTT. Its translation: CASSAGTATSNQPQHF. This chain uses TRBV6-1 with TRBJ1-5, with 7 bases fitting TRBD1. With 4 bases clipped from V and 0 bases from J, the junction kept 6 bases outside the gene matches. The CDR3 spans 16 residues. Germline CDR1 and CDR2: MNHNS and SASEGT.

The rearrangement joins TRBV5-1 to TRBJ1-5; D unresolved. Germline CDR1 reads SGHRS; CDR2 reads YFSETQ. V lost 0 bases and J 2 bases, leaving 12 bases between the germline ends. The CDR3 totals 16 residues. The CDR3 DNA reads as TGCGCCAGCAGCTTGGCCGGTGGTGTGGGCAATCAGCCCCAGCATTTT. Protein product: CASSLAGGVGNQPQHF.

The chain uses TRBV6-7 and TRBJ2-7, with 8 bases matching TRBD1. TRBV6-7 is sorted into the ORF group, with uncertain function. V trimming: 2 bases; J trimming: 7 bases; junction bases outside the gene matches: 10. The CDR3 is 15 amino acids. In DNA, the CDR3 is TGTGCCAGCAGTTACCCGGGACAGGAAAGCAGGGAGCAGTACGTC. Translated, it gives CASSYPGQESREQYV.

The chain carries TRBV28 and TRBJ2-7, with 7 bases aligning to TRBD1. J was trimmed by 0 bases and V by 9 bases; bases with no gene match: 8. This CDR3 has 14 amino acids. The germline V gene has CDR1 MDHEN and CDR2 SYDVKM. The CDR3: CASKDRVSSYEQYV. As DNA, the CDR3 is TGTGCCAGTAAAGACAGGGTGAGCTCCTACGAGCAGTACGTC.

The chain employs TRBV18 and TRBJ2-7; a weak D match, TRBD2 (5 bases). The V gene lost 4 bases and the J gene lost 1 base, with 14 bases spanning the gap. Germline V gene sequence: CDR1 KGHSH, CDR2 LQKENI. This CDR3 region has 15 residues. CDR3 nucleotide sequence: TGTGCCAGCTCACTTTACGGGGTATCTTCCTACGAGCAGTACTTC. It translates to CASSLYGVSSYEQYF.

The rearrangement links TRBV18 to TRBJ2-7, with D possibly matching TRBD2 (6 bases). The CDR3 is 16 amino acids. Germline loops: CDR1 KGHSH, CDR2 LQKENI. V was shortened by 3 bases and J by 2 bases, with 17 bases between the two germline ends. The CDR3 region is CASSPGAGSDPYEQYF. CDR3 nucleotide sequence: TGTGCCAGCTCACCTGGGGCGGGGTCCGACCCCTACGAGCAGTACTTC.

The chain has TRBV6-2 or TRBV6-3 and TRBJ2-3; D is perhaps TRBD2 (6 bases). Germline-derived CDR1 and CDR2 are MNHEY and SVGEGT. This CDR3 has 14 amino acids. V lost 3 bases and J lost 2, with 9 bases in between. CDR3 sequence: CASSYGGITDTQYF. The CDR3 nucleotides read TGTGCCAGCAGTTATGGGGGGATCACAGATACGCAGTATTTT.